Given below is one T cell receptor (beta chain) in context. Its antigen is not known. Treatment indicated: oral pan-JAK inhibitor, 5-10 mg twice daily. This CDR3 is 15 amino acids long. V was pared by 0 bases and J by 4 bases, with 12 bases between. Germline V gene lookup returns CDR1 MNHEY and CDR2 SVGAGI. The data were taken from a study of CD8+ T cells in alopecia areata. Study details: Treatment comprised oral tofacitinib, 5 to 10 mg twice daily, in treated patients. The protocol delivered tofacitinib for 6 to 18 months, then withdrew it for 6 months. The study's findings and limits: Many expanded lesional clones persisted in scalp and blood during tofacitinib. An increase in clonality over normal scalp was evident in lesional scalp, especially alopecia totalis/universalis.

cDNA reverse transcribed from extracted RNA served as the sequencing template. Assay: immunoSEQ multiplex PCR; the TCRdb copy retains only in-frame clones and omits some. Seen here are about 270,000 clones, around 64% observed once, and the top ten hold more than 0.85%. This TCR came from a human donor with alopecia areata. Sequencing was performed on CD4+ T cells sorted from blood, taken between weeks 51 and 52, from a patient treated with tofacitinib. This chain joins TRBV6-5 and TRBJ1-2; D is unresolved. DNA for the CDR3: TGTGCCAGCAGTTACTCGAGAACCCTCCCCTATGGCTACACCTTC. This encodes CASSYSRTLPYGYTF.